A selection of T cell receptor beta chains follows, all from one sample in a study of T-cell reconstitution after alpha-beta-depleted transplantation in children. TCRdb reprocessed the PCR reads with MiXCR, giving one entry per CDR3 protein. This table has about 350,000 distinct CDR3 sequences, less than 15% appearing once. This sample comprised PBMCs, obtained from the stem cell graft. The receptors derive from a human donor who donated a stem cell graft to a child with Fanconi anemia. Each CDR3 is given with its conserved first and last residue. The D gene is left open where the match is weak. Not every row has a clone size; where given, it reads once, few, many or a size class.

clone size | J gene | V gene | D gene | CDR3 DNA | CDR3 protein
NA | TRBJ2-3 | TRBV2 | NA | TGTGCCAGCAGTGAGGTGTCGGGAAATACGCAGTATTTT | CASSEVSGNTQYF
few | TRBJ1-2 | TRBV20-1 | NA | TGCAGTGCTAGAGATGGGGGGCGTGTTGCTCATAGCGGCTACACCTTC | CSARDGGRVAHSGYTF
NA | TRBJ2-2 | TRBV3-1 | NA | TGTGCCAGCACCCGAGGAGGGGCGGAGCTGTTTTTT | CASTRGGAELFF
many | TRBJ2-2 | TRBV7-9 | NA | TGTGCCAGCAGCTCGGATGTCGGGGAGCTGTTTTTT | CASSSDVGELFF
few | TRBJ2-3 | TRBV28 | TRBD2 | TGTGCCAGCAGTTTCGGGACTACCACCGATACGCAGTATTTT | CASSFGTTTDTQYF
few | TRBJ2-3 | TRBV7-2 | TRBD2 | TGTGCCAGCAGCTCTAGCGGGATCTATCTAACAGATACGCAGTATTTT | CASSSSGIYLTDTQYF
NA | TRBJ2-2 | TRBV5-5 | NA | TGTGCCAGCACCCTAAGCCCCACCGGGGAGCTGTTTTTT | CASTLSPTGELFF
few | TRBJ1-5 | TRBV20-1 | NA | TGCAGTGCTACATCCGGGACGCTCAGCAATCAGCCCCAGCATTTT | CSATSGTLSNQPQHF
NA | TRBJ2-1 | TRBV28 | NA | TGTGCCAGCAGTTTTATAGGGGAGTCCTACAATGAGCAGTTCTTC | CASSFIGESYNEQFF
NA | TRBJ2-7 | TRBV21-1 | NA | TGTGCCAGCAGCAAAAGACTAGCGGGGGCCCGCGGCCACGAGCAGTACTTC | CASSKRLAGARGHEQYF
NA | TRBJ1-2 | TRBV12-3/TRBV12-4 | NA | TGTGCCAGCAGTTTTGTCGGGGGATATGGCTACACCTTC | CASSFVGGYGYTF
many | TRBJ2-3 | TRBV10-3 | TRBD2 | TGTGCCATCAGTGAGGACCCTACTAGCGGGGGCGCAGATACGCAGTATTTT | CAISEDPTSGGADTQYF
few | TRBJ2-3 | TRBV6-5 | TRBD1 | TGTGCCAGCAGTTCGATAGCGGGGACAGGGGGTACGCAGTATTTT | CASSSIAGTGGTQYF
NA | TRBJ2-1 | TRBV20-1 | TRBD2 | TGCAGTGCTAGAGATCCTAAGACTAGCGGGACTATAGAGGAGCAGTTCTTC | CSARDPKTSGTIEEQFF
few | TRBJ1-5 | TRBV9 | NA | TGTGCCAGCAGCGTAACGGGCCAGGACAATCAGCCCCAGCATTTT | CASSVTGQDNQPQHF
NA | TRBJ2-3 | TRBV5-1 | TRBD2 | TGCGCCAGCAGCTACACTAGCGGGGGGGCCGGAGATACGCAGTATTTT | CASSYTSGGAGDTQYF
few | TRBJ2-3 | TRBV6-2/TRBV6-3 | NA | TGTGCCAGTAAACACCGAGCAACAGATACGCAGTATTTT | CASKHRATDTQYF
many | TRBJ1-1 | TRBV12-3/TRBV12-4 | NA | TGTGCCAGCACGGGAAAGAACACTGAAGCTTTCTTT | CASTGKNTEAFF
few | TRBJ2-7 | TRBV9 | TRBD2 | TGTGCCAGCAGCTTGTCTAGCGGGGGCACCCTACGCGAGCAGTACTTC | CASSLSSGGTLREQYF
NA | TRBJ2-3 | TRBV6-5 | NA | TGTGCCAGCAGTTCACTTGACAGCACAGATACGCAGTATTTT | CASSSLDSTDTQYF
many | TRBJ2-5 | TRBV5-1 | NA | TGCGCCAGCAGCTTTGCCGGGACTCATGAAGAGACCCAGTACTTC | CASSFAGTHEETQYF
few | TRBJ2-5 | TRBV5-1 | NA | TGCGCCAGCAGCGAACAGGGCGGAGGAGAGACCCAGTACTTC | CASSEQGGGETQYF
NA | TRBJ1-5 | TRBV18 | TRBD1 | TGTGCCAGCTCACTTGACAGGGGCGGACTCGGGTCAGGTCAGCCCCAGCATTTT | CASSLDRGGLGSGQPQHF
NA | TRBJ2-1 | TRBV3-1 | NA | TGTGCCAGCAGCCAGGACAGTCGTTCCTACAATGAGCAGTTCTTC | CASSQDSRSYNEQFF
NA | TRBJ2-5 | TRBV3-1 | NA | TGTGCCAGCAGCAGCCGCGGGTGGGGAAGGGAGACCCAGTACTTC | CASSSRGWGRETQYF
NA | TRBJ2-3 | TRBV5-1 | NA | TGCGCCAGCAGCTTGGAGGCGGGTACGCAGTATTTT | CASSLEAGTQYF
many | TRBJ1-2 | TRBV4-3 | NA | TGCGCCAGCAGCCAAGAGGAAGGCTATGGCTACACCTTC | CASSQEEGYGYTF
few | TRBJ2-5 | TRBV11-2 | TRBD2 | TGTGCCAGCAGTTCACGACTAGCGGGGGGGCAAGAGACCCAGTACTTC | CASSSRLAGGQETQYF
NA | TRBJ1-1 | TRBV7-2 | NA | TGTGCCAGCAGCTTAGTGGTGGGGGCGGTAGCTTTCTTT | CASSLVVGAVAFF
NA | TRBJ2-7 | TRBV30 | TRBD1 | TGTGCCTGTCTTCGGGACAGTTCTATCGAGCAGTACTTC | CACLRDSSIEQYF
many | TRBJ2-3 | TRBV7-7 | NA | TGTGCCTGCGGGGAGCAGGGAGATACGCAGTATTTT | CACGEQGDTQYF
few | TRBJ2-1 | TRBV29-1 | NA | TGCAGCGTTGTCCGTGACAGGGAGGAGAATGAGCAGTTCTTC | CSVVRDREENEQFF
NA | TRBJ1-1 | TRBV28 | NA | TGTGCCAGCAGTTTAAACTTCGATGTGAACACTGAAGCTTTCTTT | CASSLNFDVNTEAFF
few | TRBJ1-2 | TRBV6-2/TRBV6-3 | NA | TGTGCCAGCAGTGAGACAGCTAGCTATGGCTACACCTTC | CASSETASYGYTF
NA | TRBJ1-6 | TRBV20-1 | NA | TGCAGTACCCGGGAGCCGAATTCACCCCTCCACTTT | CSTREPNSPLHF
NA | TRBJ2-7 | TRBV5-1 | TRBD1 | TGCGCCAGCAGCTTACAACCGTCGGGACAGTTTTCCTACGAGCAGTACTTC | CASSLQPSGQFSYEQYF
NA | TRBJ1-5 | TRBV20-1 | NA | TGCAGTGCTGTAAAACAGGGAAGGGAAGATCAGCCCCAGCATTTT | CSAVKQGREDQPQHF
many | TRBJ1-1 | TRBV25-1 | NA | TGTGCCAGCAACGGGGGAGGCACTGAAGCTTTCTTT | CASNGGGTEAFF